Presented here are 12 T cell receptor beta chains from one specimen sequenced in a study of pediatric ulcerative colitis. Profiling relied on immunoSEQ multiplex PCR, and the TCRdb table lists in-frame clones only, not all of them. The sample comprises some 14,000 clones, about 87% of which are singletons, and over 0.75% rests with the top ten. Sequencing was performed on blood. The receptors were sampled from a boy aged 10-17 years with moderate ulcerative colitis.

The genes are TRBV10-2 and TRBJ2-7; 7 positions match TRBD2. V shed 7 bases, J shed 4 bases, and the junction held 7 bases outside the gene matches. Germline CDR1 and CDR2: WSHSY and SAAADI. The CDR3 spans 13 residues. CDR3 sequence: CASMGGYNYEQYF. CDR3 nucleotides: TGCGCCAGCATGGGGGGGTACAATTACGAGCAGTACTTC.

This rearrangement joins TRBV6-5 to TRBJ2-5; 10 nucleotides agree with TRBD1. This CDR3 is built from 14 residues. Trimming cost V 2 bases and J 7 bases; bases outside gene matches: 4. Looked up from germline, CDR1 is MNHEY and CDR2 is SVGAGI. The CDR3: CASSYAGQGRTQYF. The DNA for the CDR3 is TGTGCCAGCAGTTACGCGGGACAGGGGAGGACCCAGTACTTC.

The V and J genes are TRBV28 and TRBJ2-7; 9 bases agree with TRBD2. The V and J ends lost 2 bases and 4 bases, in that order; junction bases with no gene match: 3. CDR1 is MDHEN and CDR2 is SYDVKM in the germline V gene. CDR3 size: 14 residues. The chain's CDR3 is CASSLAGGPYEQYF. The CDR3 DNA reads as TGTGCCAGCAGTTTAGCGGGAGGGCCTTACGAGCAGTACTTC.

The table lists this clone with a count of one. This chain uses TRBV7-8 with TRBJ2-3; no clear D gene. Germline V CDR1 and CDR2: SGHVS, FQNEAQ. The CDR3 contains 12 residues. V lost 4 bases and J 5 bases, leaving 7 bases between the germline ends. DNA of the CDR3: TGTGCCAGCAGCTACACCGGAGATACGCAGTATTTT. Translated: CASSYTGDTQYF.

The chain links TRBV5-1 to TRBJ2-2; 7 bases match TRBD1. The V gene end was trimmed by 0 bases and the J gene end by 1 base; junction bases not matched to a gene: 3. CDR3 length: 16 residues. Germline CDR1 SGHRS, CDR2 YFSETQ. CDR3 residues: CASSLGQGWNTGELFF. The DNA for the CDR3 is TGCGCCAGCAGCTTGGGACAGGGATGGAACACCGGGGAGCTGTTTTTT.

The chain has TRBV7-3 and TRBJ2-1; D possibly corresponds to TRBD2 (6 bases). Between the trimmed V and J ends, which lost 5 bases and 12 bases, there was a span of 14 bases. The CDR3 totals 12 residues. Looked up from germline, CDR1 is SGHTA and CDR2 is FQGTGA. The CDR3, as DNA: TGTGCCAGCAGCCCCGCCGGGACTCCGCAGTTCTTC. Translated, it gives CASSPAGTPQFF.

The chain couples TRBV28 to TRBJ2-7; unclear D gene. The CDR3 runs to 14 residues. The germline gives CDR1 MDHEN, CDR2 SYDVKM. V lost 3 bases to trimming and J lost 0 bases, with 9 bases between them. The CDR3 loop reads CASSFVANSYEQYF. Written as DNA, the CDR3 is TGTGCCAGCAGTTTTGTTGCCAACTCCTACGAGCAGTACTTC.

The chain uses TRBV6-6 and TRBJ2-1; D not certain. The ends were cut back, 5 bases at V and 10 bases at J, with 9 bases in the middle. Germline values: CDR1 MNHNY, CDR2 SVGAGI (reference sequence). CDR3 length: 11 residues. The CDR3 DNA follows: TGTGCCAGCAGTCCTTGGGAAGAGCAGTTCTTC. Translating gives CASSPWEEQFF.

This clone occurred once. V and J are TRBV27 and TRBJ1-1, with D uncertain. CDR3 size: 13 residues. CDR1 and CDR2 from the germline V gene are MNHEY and SMNVEV (reference sequence). Deletions cut 9 bases from V and 5 bases from J, with 16 bases between. CDR3 protein: CASQVGKWTEAFF. CDR3 sequence (DNA): TGTGCCAGTCAAGTAGGGAAATGGACTGAAGCTTTCTTT.

The chain is built from TRBV19 and TRBJ2-1; tentatively, D is TRBD2 (6 bases). The CDR3 spans 14 residues. The germline gives CDR1 LNHDA, CDR2 SQIVND (reference sequence). The V end was cut by 5 bases, the J end by 4 bases, with 12 bases between. CDR3 in DNA: TGTGCCAGTAGTTGGTGGGGGGAATACAATGAGCAGTTCTTC. Its translation is CASSWWGEYNEQFF.

V is TRBV19 and J is TRBJ2-5, with 9 bases identical to TRBD2. Germline loops: CDR1 LNHDA, CDR2 SQIVND (reference sequence). There are 17 residues in the CDR3. V gave up 3 bases and J gave up 2 bases; unmatched junction bases: 10. CDR3 DNA sequence: TGTGCCAGTAGTATCGGGGCTAGCGGGGACCTACAAGAGACCCAGTACTTC. Its protein product is CASSIGASGDLQETQYF.

This sequence joins TRBV4-1 and TRBJ2-2; TRBD1 agrees at 7 bases. There are 16 residues in the CDR3. V dropped 3 bases and J dropped 2; count of bases not matched to a gene: 6. The germline CDR1 and CDR2 sequences are MGHRA and YSYEKL. CDR3 region: CASSHTGQTNTGELFF. CDR3 DNA: TGCGCCAGCAGCCATACGGGACAGACAAACACCGGGGAGCTGTTTTTT.